This T cell receptor beta chain was captured by sequencing in a study of blood T cells in healthy people across ages. Germline CDR1 is SGHRS and CDR2 is YFSETQ. V lost 3 bases, J lost 1 base, and 15 bases stayed unmatched. The CDR3 extends over 18 amino acids. Isolation per sample recovered at least 7 million PBMCs. Primed by a sample-barcoded 5' primer and a J-beta primer mix, a second PCR proceeded for about 6 to 12 cycles. TCRdb reanalysed the 5' RACE reads using MiXCR and keeps one entry per CDR3 protein. This table has 500,000 to 700,000 distinct CDR3 sequences, approximately 30% appearing once. This clonotype was detected only a few times.

This TCR was sampled from a woman aged 80 or over in good health. Sample: blood. The J gene is TRBJ1-1, the V gene TRBV5-1; TRBD1 matches 7 bases. The CDR3 spells CASSSQTGMVVRNTEAFF. For the CDR3, the DNA is TGCGCCAGCAGCTCTCAGACAGGGATGGTGGTACGGAACACTGAAGCTTTCTTT.